This TCR beta chain was sequenced during a study of response to subunit inactivated influenza vaccine. Regarding the study as a whole: Each seasonal influenza vaccination recruits few new T cells, the authors suggested.

This clonotype was observed a handful of times. Its specificity is not known. A single record per CDR3 protein comes from TCRdb applying MiXCR to the RT-PCR reads. Of approximately 160,000 distinct CDR3 sequences listed, roughly 10% are singletons. Per germline, CDR1 SGHAT and CDR2 FQDESV (reference sequence). This CDR3 spans 14 amino acids. Losses at the gene ends were 4 bases for V and 4 bases for J; bases not matched to a gene: 5. The clonotype comes from a man between 50 and 75 years old who received an inactivated influenza vaccine. The genes are TRBV11-1 and TRBJ2-3; 7 bases match TRBD2. The sample consisted of CD8+ T cells sorted from PBMCs, taken roughly 24 months after vaccination. CDR3 sequence: CASSSHRGADTQYF. Here the CDR3 DNA reads TGTGCCAGCAGCTCACATCGGGGGGCAGATACGCAGTATTTT.